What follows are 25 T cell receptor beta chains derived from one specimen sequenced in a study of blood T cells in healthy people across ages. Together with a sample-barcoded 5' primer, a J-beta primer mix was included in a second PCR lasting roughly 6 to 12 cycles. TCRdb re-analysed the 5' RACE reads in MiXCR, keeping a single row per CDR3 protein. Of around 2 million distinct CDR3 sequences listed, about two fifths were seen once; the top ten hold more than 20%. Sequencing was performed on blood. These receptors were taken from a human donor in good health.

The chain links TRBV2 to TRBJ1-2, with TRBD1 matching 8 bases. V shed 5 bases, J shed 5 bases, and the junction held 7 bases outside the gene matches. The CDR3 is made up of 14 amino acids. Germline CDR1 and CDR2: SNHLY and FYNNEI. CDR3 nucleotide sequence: TGTGCCAGCAGTTTACAACAGGGGGAATATGGCTACACCTTC. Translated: CASSLQQGEYGYTF.

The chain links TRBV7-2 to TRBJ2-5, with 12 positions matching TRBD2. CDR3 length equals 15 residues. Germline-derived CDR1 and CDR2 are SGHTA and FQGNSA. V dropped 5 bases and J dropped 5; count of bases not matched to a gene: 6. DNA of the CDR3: TGTGCCAGCAGCCCACACGGGACTAGCGGGGAGACCCAGTACTTC. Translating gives CASSPHGTSGETQYF.

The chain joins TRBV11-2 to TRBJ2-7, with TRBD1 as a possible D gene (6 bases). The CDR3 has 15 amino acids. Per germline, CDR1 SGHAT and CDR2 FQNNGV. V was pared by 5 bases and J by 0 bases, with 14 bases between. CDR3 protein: CASSQKDRSSYEQYF. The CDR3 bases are TGTGCCAGCAGCCAAAAGGACAGAAGCTCCTACGAGCAGTACTTC.

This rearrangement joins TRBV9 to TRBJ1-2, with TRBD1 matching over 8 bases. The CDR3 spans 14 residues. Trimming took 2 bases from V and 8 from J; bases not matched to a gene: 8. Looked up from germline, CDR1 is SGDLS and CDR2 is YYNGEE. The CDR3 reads CASSVGQAESGYTF. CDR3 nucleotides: TGTGCCAGCAGCGTGGGACAGGCGGAATCGGGCTACACCTTC.

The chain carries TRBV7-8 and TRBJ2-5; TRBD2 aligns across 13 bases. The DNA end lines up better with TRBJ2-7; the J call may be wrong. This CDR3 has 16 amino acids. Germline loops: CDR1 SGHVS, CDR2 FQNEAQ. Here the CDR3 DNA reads TGTGCCAGCAGCACTATAGGGACTAGCGGGGCCTACGAGCAGTACTTC. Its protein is CASSTIGTSGAYEQYF.

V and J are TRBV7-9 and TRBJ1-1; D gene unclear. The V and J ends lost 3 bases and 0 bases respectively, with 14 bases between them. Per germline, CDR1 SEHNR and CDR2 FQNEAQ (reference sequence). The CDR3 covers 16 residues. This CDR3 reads CASSFPSDGLNTEAFF. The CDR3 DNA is TGTGCCAGCAGCTTTCCTTCCGACGGGTTGAACACTGAAGCTTTCTTT.

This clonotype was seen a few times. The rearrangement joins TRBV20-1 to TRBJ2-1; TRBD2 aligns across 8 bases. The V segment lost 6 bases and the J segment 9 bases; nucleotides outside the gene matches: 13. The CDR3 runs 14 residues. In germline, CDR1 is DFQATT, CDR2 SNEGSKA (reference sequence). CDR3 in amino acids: CSATTRGAGVEQFF. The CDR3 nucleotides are TGCAGTGCCACCACGCGGGGGGCAGGGGTTGAGCAGTTCTTC.

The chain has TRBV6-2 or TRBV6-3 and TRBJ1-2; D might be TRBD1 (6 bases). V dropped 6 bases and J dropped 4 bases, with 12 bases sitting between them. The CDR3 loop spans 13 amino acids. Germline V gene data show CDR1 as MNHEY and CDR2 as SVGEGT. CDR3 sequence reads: CASRYTGSYGYTF. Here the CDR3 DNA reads TGTGCCAGCAGATACACAGGGAGCTATGGCTACACCTTC.

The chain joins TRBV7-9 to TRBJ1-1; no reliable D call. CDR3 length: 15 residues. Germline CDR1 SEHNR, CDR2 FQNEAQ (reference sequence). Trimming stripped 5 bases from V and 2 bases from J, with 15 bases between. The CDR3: CASSQSFRLNTEAFF. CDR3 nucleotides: TGTGCCAGCAGCCAAAGTTTCCGTTTAAACACTGAAGCTTTCTTT.

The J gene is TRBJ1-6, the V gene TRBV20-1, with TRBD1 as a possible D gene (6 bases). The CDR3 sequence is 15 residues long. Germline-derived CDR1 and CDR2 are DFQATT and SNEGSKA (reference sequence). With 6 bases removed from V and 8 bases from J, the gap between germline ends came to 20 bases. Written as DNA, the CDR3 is TGCAGTGCACGTCTACAGGGTTCGAGGTATTCACCCCTCCACTTT. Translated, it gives CSARLQGSRYSPLHF.

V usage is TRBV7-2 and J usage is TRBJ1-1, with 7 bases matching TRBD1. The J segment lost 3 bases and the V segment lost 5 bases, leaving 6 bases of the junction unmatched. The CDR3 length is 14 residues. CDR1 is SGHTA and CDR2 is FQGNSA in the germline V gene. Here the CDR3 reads CASSRDSPHTEAFF. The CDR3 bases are TGTGCCAGCAGCCGGGACAGCCCTCACACTGAAGCTTTCTTT. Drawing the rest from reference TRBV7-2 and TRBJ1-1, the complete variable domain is GAGVSQSPSNKVTEKGKDVELRCDPISGHTALYWYRQSLGQGLEFLIYFQGNSAPDKSGLPSDRFSAERTGGSVSTLTIQRTQQEDSAVYLCASSRDSPHTEAFFGQGTRLTVV.

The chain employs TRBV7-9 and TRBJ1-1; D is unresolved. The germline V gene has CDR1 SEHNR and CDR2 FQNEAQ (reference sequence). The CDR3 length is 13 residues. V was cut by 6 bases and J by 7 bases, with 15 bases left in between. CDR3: CASSPGPSVEAFF. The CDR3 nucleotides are TGTGCCAGCAGTCCCGGGCCATCCGTTGAAGCTTTCTTT.

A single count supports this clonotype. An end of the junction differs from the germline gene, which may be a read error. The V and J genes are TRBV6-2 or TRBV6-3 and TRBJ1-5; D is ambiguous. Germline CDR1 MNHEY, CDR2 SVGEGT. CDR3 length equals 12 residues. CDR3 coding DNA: TGTGCCAGCAATTACGTAGGGTTCCCCCAGCATTTT. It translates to CASNYVGFPQHF.

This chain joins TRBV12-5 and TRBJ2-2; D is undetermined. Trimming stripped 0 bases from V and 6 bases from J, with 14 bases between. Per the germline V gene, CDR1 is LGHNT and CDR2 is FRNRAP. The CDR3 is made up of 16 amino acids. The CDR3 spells CASGLVPSGSAGELFF. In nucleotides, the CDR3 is TGTGCTAGTGGTTTGGTACCCTCAGGATCGGCCGGGGAGCTGTTTTTT.

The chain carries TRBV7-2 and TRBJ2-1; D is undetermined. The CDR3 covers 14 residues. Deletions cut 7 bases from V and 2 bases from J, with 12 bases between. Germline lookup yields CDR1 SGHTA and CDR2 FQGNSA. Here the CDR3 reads CASKPDLTYNEQFF. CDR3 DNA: TGTGCCAGCAAACCCGATCTAACCTACAATGAGCAGTTCTTC. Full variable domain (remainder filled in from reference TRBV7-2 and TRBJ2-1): GAGVSQSPSNKVTEKGKDVELRCDPISGHTALYWYRQSLGQGLEFLIYFQGNSAPDKSGLPSDRFSAERTGGSVSTLTIQRTQQEDSAVYLCASKPDLTYNEQFFGPGTRLTVL.

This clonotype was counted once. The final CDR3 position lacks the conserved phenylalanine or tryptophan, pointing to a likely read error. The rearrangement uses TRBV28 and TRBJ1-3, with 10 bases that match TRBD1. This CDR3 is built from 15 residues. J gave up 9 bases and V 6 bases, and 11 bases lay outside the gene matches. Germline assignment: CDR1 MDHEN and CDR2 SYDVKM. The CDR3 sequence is CASSTGQGKISTIYL. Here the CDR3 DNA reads TGTGCCAGCAGCACGGGACAGGGGAAAATAAGCACCATATATTTG.

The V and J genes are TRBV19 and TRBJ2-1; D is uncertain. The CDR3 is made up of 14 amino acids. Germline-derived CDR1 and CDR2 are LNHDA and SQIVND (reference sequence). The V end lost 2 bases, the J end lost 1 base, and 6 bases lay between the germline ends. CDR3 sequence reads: CASSIPYSYNEQFF. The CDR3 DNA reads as TGTGCCAGTAGTATACCGTATTCCTACAATGAGCAGTTCTTC.

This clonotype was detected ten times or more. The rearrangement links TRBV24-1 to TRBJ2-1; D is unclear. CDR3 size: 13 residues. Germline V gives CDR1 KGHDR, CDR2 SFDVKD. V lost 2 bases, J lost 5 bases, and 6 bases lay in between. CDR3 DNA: TGTGCCACCAGTGATTATAATAACAATGAGCAGTTCTTC. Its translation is CATSDYNNNEQFF.

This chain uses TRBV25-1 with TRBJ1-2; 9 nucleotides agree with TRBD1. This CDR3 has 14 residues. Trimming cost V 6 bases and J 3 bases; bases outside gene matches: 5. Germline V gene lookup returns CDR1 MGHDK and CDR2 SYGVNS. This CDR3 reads CASRGQGPDYGYTF. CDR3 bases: TGTGCCAGCAGGGGACAGGGTCCCGACTATGGCTACACCTTC.

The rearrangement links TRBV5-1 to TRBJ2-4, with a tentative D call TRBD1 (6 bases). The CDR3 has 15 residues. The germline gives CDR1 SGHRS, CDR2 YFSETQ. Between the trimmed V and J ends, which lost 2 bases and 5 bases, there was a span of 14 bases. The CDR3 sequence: CASSFFLGAENIQYF. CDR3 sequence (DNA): TGCGCCAGCAGCTTCTTTCTGGGGGCGGAAAACATTCAGTACTTC.

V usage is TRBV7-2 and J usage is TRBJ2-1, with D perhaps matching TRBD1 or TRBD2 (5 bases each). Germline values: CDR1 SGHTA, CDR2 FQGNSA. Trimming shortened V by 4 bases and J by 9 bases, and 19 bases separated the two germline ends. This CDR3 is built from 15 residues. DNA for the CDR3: TGTGCCAGCAGCTATGTGGGGGAAGTCGTCAGTGAGCAGTTCTTC. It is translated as CASSYVGEVVSEQFF.

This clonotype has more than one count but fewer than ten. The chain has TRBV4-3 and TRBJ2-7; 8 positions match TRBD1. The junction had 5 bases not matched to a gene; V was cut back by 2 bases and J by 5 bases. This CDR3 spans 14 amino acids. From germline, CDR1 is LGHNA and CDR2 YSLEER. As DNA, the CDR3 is TGCGCCAGCAGCCAATATACGACAGGGGACGAGCAGTACTTC. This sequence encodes CASSQYTTGDEQYF.

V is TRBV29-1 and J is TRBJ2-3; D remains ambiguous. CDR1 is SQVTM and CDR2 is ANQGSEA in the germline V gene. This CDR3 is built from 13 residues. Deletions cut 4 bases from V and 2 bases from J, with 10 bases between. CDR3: CSVAGGNTDTQYF. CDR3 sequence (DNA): TGCAGCGTTGCGGGCGGAAACACAGATACGCAGTATTTT.

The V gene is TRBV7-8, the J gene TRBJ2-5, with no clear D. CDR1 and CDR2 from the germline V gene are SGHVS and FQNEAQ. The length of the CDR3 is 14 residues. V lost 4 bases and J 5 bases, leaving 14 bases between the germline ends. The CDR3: CASSYSLSGETQYF. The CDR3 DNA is TGTGCCAGCAGCTATAGTTTGAGTGGGGAGACCCAGTACTTC. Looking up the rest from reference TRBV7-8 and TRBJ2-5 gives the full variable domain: GAGVSQSPRYKVAKRGQDVALRCDPISGHVSLFWYQQALGQGPEFLTYFQNEAQLDKSGLPSDRFFAERPEGSVSTLKIQRTQQEDSAVYLCASSYSLSGETQYFGPGTRLLVL.

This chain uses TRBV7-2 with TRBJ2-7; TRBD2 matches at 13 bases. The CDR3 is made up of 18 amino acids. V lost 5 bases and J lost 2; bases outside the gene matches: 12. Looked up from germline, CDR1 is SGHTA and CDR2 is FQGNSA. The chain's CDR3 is CASSKGLAGSYLTYEQYF. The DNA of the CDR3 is TGTGCCAGCAGCAAGGGACTAGCGGGATCATATTTAACCTACGAGCAGTACTTC.